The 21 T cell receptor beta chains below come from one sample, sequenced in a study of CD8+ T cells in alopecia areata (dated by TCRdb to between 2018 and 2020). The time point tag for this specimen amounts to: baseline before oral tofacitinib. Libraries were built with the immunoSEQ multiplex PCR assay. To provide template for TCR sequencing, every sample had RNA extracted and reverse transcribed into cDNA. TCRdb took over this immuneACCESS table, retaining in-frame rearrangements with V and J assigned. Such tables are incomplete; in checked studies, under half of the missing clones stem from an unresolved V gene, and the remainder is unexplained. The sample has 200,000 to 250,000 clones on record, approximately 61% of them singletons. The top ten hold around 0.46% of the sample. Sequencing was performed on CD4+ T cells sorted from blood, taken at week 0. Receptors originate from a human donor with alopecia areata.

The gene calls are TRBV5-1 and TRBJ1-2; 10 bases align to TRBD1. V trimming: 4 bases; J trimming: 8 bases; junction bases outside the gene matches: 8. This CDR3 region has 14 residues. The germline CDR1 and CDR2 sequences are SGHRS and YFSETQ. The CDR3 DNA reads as TGCGCCAGCAGCCCCGGGGACAGGGGCGAAGGCTACACCTTC. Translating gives CASSPGDRGEGYTF.

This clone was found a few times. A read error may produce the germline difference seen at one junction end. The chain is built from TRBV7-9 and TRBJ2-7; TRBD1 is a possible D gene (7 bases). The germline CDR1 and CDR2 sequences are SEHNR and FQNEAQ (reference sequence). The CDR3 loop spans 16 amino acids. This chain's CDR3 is CASSFGQATSFYAQYF. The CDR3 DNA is TGTGCCAGCAGCTTCGGACAGGCCACTAGCTTCTACGCGCAGTACTTC.

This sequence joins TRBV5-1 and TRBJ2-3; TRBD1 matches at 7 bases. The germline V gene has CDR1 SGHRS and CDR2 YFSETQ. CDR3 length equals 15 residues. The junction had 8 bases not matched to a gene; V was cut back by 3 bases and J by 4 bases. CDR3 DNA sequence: TGCGCCAGCAGCTCCAAGGGGGCTGGGGCAGATACGCAGTATTTT. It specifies CASSSKGAGADTQYF.

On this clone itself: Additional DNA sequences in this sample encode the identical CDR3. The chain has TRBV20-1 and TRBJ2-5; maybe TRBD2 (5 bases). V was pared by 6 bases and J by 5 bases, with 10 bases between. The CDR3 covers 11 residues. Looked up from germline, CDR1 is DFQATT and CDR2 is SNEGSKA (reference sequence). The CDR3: CSARGLETQYF. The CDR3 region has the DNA TGCAGTGCCCGGGGTTTGGAGACCCAGTACTTC.

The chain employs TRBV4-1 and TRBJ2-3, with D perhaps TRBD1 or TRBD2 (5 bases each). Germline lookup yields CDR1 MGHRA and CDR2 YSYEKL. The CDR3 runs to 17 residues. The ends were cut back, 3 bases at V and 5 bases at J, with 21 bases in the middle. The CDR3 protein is CASSHPVVGDRGDTQYF. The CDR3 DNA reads TGCGCCAGCAGCCATCCGGTGGTGGGGGATAGGGGAGATACGCAGTATTTT.

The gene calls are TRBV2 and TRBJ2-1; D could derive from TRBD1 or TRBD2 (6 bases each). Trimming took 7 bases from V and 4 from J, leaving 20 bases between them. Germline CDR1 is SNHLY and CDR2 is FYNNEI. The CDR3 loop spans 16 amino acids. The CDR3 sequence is CASNLGGSLSYNEQFF. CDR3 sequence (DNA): TGTGCCAGCAATTTAGGGGGGTCTCTATCATACAATGAGCAGTTCTTC.

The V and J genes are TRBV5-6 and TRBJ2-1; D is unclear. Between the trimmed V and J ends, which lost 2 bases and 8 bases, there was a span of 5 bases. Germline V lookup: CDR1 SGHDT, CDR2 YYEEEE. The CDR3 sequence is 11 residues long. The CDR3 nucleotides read TGTGCCAGCAGCTTTATCGATGAGCAGTTCTTC. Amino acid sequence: CASSFIDEQFF. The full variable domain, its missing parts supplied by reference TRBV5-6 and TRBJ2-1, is DAGVTQSPTHLIKTRGQQVTLRCSPKSGHDTVSWYQQALGQGPQFIFQYYEEEERQRGNFPDRFSGHQFPNYSSELNVNALLLGDSALYLCASSFIDEQFFGPGTRLTVL.

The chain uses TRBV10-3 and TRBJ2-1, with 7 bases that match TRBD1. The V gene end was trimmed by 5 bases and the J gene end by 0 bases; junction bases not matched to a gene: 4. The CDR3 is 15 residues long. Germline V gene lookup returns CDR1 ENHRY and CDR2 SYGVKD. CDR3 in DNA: TGTGCCATCAGTTTGGACAGGAGCTCCTACAATGAGCAGTTCTTC. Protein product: CAISLDRSSYNEQFF.

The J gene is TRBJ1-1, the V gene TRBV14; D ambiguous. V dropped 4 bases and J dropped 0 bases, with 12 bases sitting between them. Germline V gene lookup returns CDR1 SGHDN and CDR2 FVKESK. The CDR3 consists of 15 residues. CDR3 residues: CASSRLTPMNTEAFF. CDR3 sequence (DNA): TGTGCCAGCAGCCGACTGACACCTATGAACACTGAAGCTTTCTTT.

CDR3 loop: CASGGGSQYF. The CDR3 nucleotides are TGTGCCAGCGGGGGCGGGTCGCAGTATTTT. The chain joins TRBV6-5 to TRBJ2-3, with a weak D call TRBD1 (6 bases). Trimming took off 8 bases at V and 10 bases at J, with 10 bases between the two ends. This CDR3 has 10 amino acids. From germline, CDR1 is MNHEY and CDR2 SVGAGI.

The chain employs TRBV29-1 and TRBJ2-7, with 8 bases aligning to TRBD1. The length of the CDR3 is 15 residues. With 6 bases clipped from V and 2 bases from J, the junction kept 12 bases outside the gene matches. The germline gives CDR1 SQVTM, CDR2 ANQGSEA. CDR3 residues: CSVTSTDRGTYEQYF. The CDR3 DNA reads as TGCAGCGTGACTTCGACCGACAGGGGCACCTACGAGCAGTACTTC.

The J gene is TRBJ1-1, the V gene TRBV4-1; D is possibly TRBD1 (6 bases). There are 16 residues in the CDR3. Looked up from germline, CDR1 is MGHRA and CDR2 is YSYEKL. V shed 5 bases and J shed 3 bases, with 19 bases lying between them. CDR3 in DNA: TGCGCCAGCAGCTCCACTCGCCGGACAGTTGACACTGAAGCTTTCTTT. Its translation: CASSSTRRTVDTEAFF.

As DNA, the CDR3 is TGTGCCAGCAGCGTAGCTGTGGGGGAGACCCAGTACTTC. Its protein is CASSVAVGETQYF. J is TRBJ2-5 and V is TRBV9; D is ambiguous. V dropped 0 bases and J dropped 5 bases, with 8 bases sitting between them. CDR3 length equals 13 residues. Per germline, CDR1 SGDLS and CDR2 YYNGEE.

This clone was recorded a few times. The CDR3 loop reads CAWRGQLIYGYTF. DNA of the CDR3: TGTGCCTGGAGGGGGCAGCTGATCTATGGCTACACCTTC. The chain uses TRBV30 and TRBJ1-2; TRBD1 might be the D (5 bases). V was shortened by 3 bases and J by 4 bases, with 12 bases between the two germline ends. The CDR3 extends over 13 amino acids. The germline CDR1 and CDR2 sequences are GTSNPN and SVGIG (reference sequence).

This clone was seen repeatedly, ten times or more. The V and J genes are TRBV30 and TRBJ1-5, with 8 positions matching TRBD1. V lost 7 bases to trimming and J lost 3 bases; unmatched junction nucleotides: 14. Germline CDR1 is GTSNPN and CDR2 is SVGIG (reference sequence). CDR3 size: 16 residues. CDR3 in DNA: TGTGCCTCCCACCGACCCAGGGGGCGACACAATCAGCCCCAGCATTTT. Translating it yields CASHRPRGRHNQPQHF.

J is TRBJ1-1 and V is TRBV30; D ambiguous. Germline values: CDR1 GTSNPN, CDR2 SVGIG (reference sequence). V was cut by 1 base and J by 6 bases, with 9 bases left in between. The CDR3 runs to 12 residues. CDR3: CAWSGPGPEAFF. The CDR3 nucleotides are TGTGCCTGGAGTGGCCCGGGCCCTGAAGCTTTCTTT.

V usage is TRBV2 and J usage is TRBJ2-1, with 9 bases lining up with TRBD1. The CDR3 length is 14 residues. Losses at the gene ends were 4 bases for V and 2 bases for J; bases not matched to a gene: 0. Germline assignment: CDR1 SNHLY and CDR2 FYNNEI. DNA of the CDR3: TGTGCCAGCAGTGGGACAGGGGCCTACAATGAGCAGTTCTTC. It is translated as CASSGTGAYNEQFF.

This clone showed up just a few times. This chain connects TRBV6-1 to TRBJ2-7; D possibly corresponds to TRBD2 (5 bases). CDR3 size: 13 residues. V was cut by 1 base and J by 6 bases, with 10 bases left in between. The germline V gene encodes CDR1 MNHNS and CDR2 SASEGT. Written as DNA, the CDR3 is TGTGCCAGCAGTGAAGGTCTAGCAGGCGAGCAGTACTTC. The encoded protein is CASSEGLAGEQYF.

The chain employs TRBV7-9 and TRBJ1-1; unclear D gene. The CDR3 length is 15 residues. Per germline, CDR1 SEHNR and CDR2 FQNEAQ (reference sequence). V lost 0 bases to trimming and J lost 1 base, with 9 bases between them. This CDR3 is CASSLATVGNTEAFF. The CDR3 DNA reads TGTGCCAGCAGCTTAGCTACGGTGGGGAACACTGAAGCTTTCTTT.

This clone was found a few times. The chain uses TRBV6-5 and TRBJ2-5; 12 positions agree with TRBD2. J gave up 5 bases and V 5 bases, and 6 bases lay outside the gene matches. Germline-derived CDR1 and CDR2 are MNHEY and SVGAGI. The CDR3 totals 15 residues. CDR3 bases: TGTGCCAGCAGTCTGACTAGCGGGAGTAGGGAGACCCAGTACTTC. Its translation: CASSLTSGSRETQYF.

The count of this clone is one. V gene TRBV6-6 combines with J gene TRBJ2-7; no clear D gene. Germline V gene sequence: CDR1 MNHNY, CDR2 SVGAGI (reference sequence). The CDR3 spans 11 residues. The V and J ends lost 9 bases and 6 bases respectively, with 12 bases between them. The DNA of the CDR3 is TGTGCCAGTAATCGTTGGCGCGAGCAGTACTTC. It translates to CASNRWREQYF.